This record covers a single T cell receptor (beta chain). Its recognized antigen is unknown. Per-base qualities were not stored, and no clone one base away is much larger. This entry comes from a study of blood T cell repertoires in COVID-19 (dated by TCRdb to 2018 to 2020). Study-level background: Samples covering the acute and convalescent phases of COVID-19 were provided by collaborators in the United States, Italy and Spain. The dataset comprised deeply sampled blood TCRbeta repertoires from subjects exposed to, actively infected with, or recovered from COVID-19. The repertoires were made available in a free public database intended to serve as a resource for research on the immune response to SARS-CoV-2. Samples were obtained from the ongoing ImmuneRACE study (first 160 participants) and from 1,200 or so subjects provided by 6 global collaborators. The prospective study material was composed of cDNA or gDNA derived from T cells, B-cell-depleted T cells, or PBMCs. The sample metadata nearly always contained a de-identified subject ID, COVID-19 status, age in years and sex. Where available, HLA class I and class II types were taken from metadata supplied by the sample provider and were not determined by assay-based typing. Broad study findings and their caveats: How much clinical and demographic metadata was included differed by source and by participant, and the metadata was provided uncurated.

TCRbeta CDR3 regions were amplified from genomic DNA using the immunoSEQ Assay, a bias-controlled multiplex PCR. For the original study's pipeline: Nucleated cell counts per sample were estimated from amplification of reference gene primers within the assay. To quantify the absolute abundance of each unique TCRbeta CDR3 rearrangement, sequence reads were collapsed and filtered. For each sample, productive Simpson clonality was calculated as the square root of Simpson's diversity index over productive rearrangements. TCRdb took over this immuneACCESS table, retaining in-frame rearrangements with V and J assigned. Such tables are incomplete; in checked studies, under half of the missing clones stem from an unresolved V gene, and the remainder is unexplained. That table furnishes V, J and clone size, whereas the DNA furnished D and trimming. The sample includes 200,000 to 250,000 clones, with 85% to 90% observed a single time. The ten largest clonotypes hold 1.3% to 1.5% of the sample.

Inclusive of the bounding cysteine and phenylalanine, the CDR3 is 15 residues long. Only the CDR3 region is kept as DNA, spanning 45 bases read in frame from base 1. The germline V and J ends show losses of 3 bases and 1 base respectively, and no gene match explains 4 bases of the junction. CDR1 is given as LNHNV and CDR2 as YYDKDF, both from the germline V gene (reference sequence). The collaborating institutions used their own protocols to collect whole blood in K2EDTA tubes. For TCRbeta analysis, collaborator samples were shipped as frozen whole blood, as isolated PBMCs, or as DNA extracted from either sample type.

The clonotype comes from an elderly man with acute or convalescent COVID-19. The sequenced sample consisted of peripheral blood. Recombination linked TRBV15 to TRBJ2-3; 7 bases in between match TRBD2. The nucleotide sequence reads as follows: TGTGCCACCAGCAGTAAAGGGAGGGGCACAGATACGCAGTATTTT. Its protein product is CATSSKGRGTDTQYF.